This T cell receptor beta chain stems from a study of blood T cell repertoires in COVID-19 (TCRdb year 2020). Concerning the study at large: Samples covering the acute and convalescent phases of COVID-19 were provided by collaborators in the United States, Italy and Spain. The prospective study material was composed of cDNA or gDNA derived from T cells, B-cell-depleted T cells, or PBMCs. The dataset comprised deeply sampled blood TCRbeta repertoires from subjects exposed to, actively infected with, or recovered from COVID-19. The repertoires were released in a freely available public database meant as a resource for research on the immune response to SARS-CoV-2. Samples came from the ongoing ImmuneRACE study (first 160 participants) plus 1,254 subjects from 6 global collaborators. The sample metadata nearly always contained a de-identified subject ID, COVID-19 status, age in years and sex. Where available, HLA class I and class II types were taken from metadata supplied by the sample provider and were not determined by assay-based typing. Results and caveats for the whole study, not just this receptor: The quantity of clinical and demographic metadata differed by source and by participant and was supplied without curation.

The immunoSEQ Assay, a bias-controlled multiplex PCR, was used to amplify TCRbeta CDR3 regions from genomic DNA. The paper's data handling went like this. The number of nucleated cells in each sample was estimated from the amplification of reference gene primers within the assay. To quantify the absolute abundance of each unique TCRbeta CDR3 rearrangement, sequence reads were collapsed and filtered. Productive Simpson clonality was computed per sample as the square root of Simpson's diversity index over productive rearrangements. The table comes from immuneACCESS by way of TCRdb, which keeps in-frame sequences with V and J called. Part of the clones is missing from these tables; in studies checked, under half for an unresolved V gene and the rest for unknown reasons. V and J calls plus clone size are reproduced from that table; the DNA served to infer D and trimming. This sample is represented by about 280,000 clones; around 87% of them were singletons. 1.7% of the sample is in the top ten clones.

Participants in the prospective study were aged roughly 18 to 100 years, lived in more than 20 United States geographic areas, and enrolled through a virtual design. In the prospective study, cohorts were assigned on the basis of participant-reported clinical history obtained from a screening survey and a study questionnaire. Mobile phlebotomists in the prospective study collected whole blood, serum and a nasopharyngeal or oropharyngeal swab from every participant. Additional blood draws and questionnaires over an approximately 2-month period could optionally be provided by prospective study participants. Prospective study blood samples were shipped either frozen or at room temperature before DNA extraction. As regards this clone: The target of this receptor is not known. Base qualities were left out, and no much larger clone turns up one base away.

The germline V gene provides CDR1 LGHNA and CDR2 YNFKEQ. Reading from cysteine to phenylalanine, the CDR3 counts 14 amino acids. Here the CDR3 DNA is all that survives: 42 bases in frame from base 1. The V end loses 5 bases and the J end loses 7 bases, and a stretch of 12 bases separates them. The rearrangement joined TRBV4-2 to TRBJ1-6; the best D guess is TRBD1, with 6 bases matching. The sequencing sample was made of PBMCs or T cells enriched from blood (not recorded which). This TCR was sampled from a woman in her late teens or twenties with acute COVID-19. CDR3 region: CASSEGVGNSPLHF. In nucleotide form, the sequence is TGTGCCAGCAGCGAGGGGGTGGGGAATTCACCCCTCCACTTT.